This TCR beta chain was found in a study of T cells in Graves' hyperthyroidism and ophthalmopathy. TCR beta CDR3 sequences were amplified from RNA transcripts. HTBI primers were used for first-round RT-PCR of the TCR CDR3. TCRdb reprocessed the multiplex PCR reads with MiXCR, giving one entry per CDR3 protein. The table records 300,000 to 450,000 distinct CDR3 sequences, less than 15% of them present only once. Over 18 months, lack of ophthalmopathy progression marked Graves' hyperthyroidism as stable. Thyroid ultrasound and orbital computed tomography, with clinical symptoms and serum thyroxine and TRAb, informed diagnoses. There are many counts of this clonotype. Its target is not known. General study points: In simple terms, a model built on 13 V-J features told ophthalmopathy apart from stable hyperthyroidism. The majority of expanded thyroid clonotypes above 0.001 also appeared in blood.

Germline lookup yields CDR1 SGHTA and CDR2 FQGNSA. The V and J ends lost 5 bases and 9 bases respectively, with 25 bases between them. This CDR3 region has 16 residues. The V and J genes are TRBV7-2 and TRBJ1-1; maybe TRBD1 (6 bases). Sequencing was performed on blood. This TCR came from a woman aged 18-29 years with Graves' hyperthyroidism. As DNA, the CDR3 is TGTGCCAGCAGCCCCCGGCCCGGGGGGGCCCTCAGCCAAGCTTTCTTT. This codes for CASSPRPGGALSQAFF.